Detailed here is one T cell receptor (beta chain). The data derive from a study of blood T cell repertoires in COVID-19. Background on the study: Samples representing acute and convalescent COVID-19 were sourced from the United States, Italy and Spain. PBMCs, B-cell-depleted T cells, or T cells provided the cDNA or gDNA that made up the material.

CDR3 length equals 14 residues. V lost 1 base and J lost 6, with 13 bases in between. Germline lookup yields CDR1 LNHDA and CDR2 SQIVND (reference sequence). As processed by the authors: It was from reference gene primer amplification that nucleated cell counts were estimated. Sequencing was performed with immunoSEQ multiplex PCR; in TCRdb, only in-frame clones are kept and a portion is missing. The V and J calls and clone size are taken from that table; D and trimming were inferred from the DNA. Seen here are some 83,000 clones, 65% to 90% observed once, and the top ten hold roughly 40%. The gene calls are TRBV19 and TRBJ2-7; weak D call: TRBD2 (6 bases). The receptor comes from a man older than 75 with acute or convalescent COVID-19. The sequencing input was peripheral blood. CDR3: CASSIAPAGREQYF. The CDR3 bases are TGTGCCAGTAGTATAGCACCCGCGGGACGCGAGCAGTACTTC.